These T cell receptor beta chains were read from a single sample in a study of metastatic and nonmetastatic thyroid tumors. TCRdb re-called the PCR reads with MiXCR. The repertoire holds about 70,000 clones, with 18% as singletons. Input material: blood. These receptors were obtained from a female donor with papillary thyroid cancer or a benign thyroid nodule (not recorded which). Some clones in this sample may be carry-over from other donors' samples. Each CDR3 is given with its conserved first and last residue. The order of the fields is J gene, V gene, clone size, D gene, CDR3 DNA, CDR3 protein. A D gene is named only where the DNA matches it firmly. Size tells how often a clone was seen (once, few, many) or the class of an expanded clone, and some rows leave it out.

j_call: TRBJ2-2; v_call: TRBV4-3; clone_size: .; d_call: .; cdr3_nt: TGCGCCAGCAGCCAAGACCGGACAAGCTCCGACACCGGGGAGCTGTTTTTT; cdr3_aa: CASSQDRTSSDTGELFF
j_call: TRBJ2-3; v_call: TRBV7-8; clone_size: many; d_call: .; cdr3_nt: TGTGCCAGCAGCTTAGTTGGCGGGTCTATAGATACGCAGTATTTT; cdr3_aa: CASSLVGGSIDTQYF
j_call: TRBJ2-3; v_call: TRBV5-1; clone_size: many; d_call: TRBD1; cdr3_nt: TGCGCCAGCAGCAAGGACAGGGGCACAGATACGCAGTATTTT; cdr3_aa: CASSKDRGTDTQYF
j_call: TRBJ1-5; v_call: TRBV30; clone_size: .; d_call: .; cdr3_nt: TGTTCCTGGAGTGTGACGGGGTCTAAGCGCGCGATCCAGCATTTT; cdr3_aa: CSWSVTGSKRAIQHF
j_call: TRBJ1-5; v_call: TRBV30; clone_size: .; d_call: .; cdr3_nt: TGTGCCTGGAGTGACCGGCGGGGGTTTTGGAATCAGCCCCAGCATTTT; cdr3_aa: CAWSDRRGFWNQPQHF
j_call: TRBJ2-2; v_call: TRBV24-1; clone_size: few; d_call: TRBD1; cdr3_nt: TGTGCCACCAGTCAACAGGGGACGGACACCGGGGAGCTGTTTTTT; cdr3_aa: CATSQQGTDTGELFF
j_call: TRBJ2-1; v_call: TRBV27; clone_size: few; d_call: TRBD1; cdr3_nt: TGTGCCAGCAGTCGGACAGGGGATTCTTACAATGAGCAGTTCTTC; cdr3_aa: CASSRTGDSYNEQFF
j_call: TRBJ2-1; v_call: TRBV20-1; clone_size: many; d_call: .; cdr3_nt: TGCAGTGCTAGTGCCAGCTACAATGAGCAGTTCTTC; cdr3_aa: CSASASYNEQFF
j_call: TRBJ2-1; v_call: TRBV11-3; clone_size: many; d_call: TRBD2; cdr3_nt: TGTGCCAGCAGCACGGGCGGGACTAGCGGACACAATGAGCAGTTCTTC; cdr3_aa: CASSTGGTSGHNEQFF
j_call: TRBJ1-6; v_call: TRBV6-2/TRBV6-3; clone_size: many; d_call: .; cdr3_nt: TGTGCCAGCAGGCACGCCGGGACACGAGATTCACCCCTCCACTTT; cdr3_aa: CASRHAGTRDSPLHF
j_call: TRBJ2-5; v_call: TRBV10-1; clone_size: many; d_call: .; cdr3_nt: TGCGCCAGCAGTGAAGACTACCAAGAGACCCAGTACTTC; cdr3_aa: CASSEDYQETQYF
j_call: TRBJ2-7; v_call: TRBV27; clone_size: .; d_call: .; cdr3_nt: TGTGCCAGCAGTCCGAGGTCGGGCGTAAGGTGGGAGCAGTACTTC; cdr3_aa: CASSPRSGVRWEQYF
j_call: TRBJ2-7; v_call: TRBV6-1; clone_size: many; d_call: .; cdr3_nt: TGTGCCAGCAATTCCGGGACTGCTCCCTACGAGCAGTACTTC; cdr3_aa: CASNSGTAPYEQYF
j_call: TRBJ2-7; v_call: TRBV6-1; clone_size: .; d_call: .; cdr3_nt: TGTGCCAGCAGTGGGGGTAGACAGAGCTCCTACGAGCAGTACTTC; cdr3_aa: CASSGGRQSSYEQYF
j_call: TRBJ2-1; v_call: TRBV6-1; clone_size: few; d_call: .; cdr3_nt: TGTGCCAGCATTGCCCGTACACCGAAAAATTACAATGAGCAGTTCTTC; cdr3_aa: CASIARTPKNYNEQFF
j_call: TRBJ2-3; v_call: TRBV20-1; clone_size: many; d_call: .; cdr3_nt: TGCAGTGCTCACCAGGGCCGCACAGATACGCAGTATTTT; cdr3_aa: CSAHQGRTDTQYF
j_call: TRBJ2-3; v_call: TRBV5-6; clone_size: many; d_call: .; cdr3_nt: TGTGCCAGCAGCTCCTGGGGGCGAGAGAGCACAGATACGCAGTATTTT; cdr3_aa: CASSSWGRESTDTQYF
j_call: TRBJ2-1; v_call: TRBV20-1; clone_size: .; d_call: TRBD2; cdr3_nt: TGCAGTGCTAGCCGACTAGCGGGAGCGGTGAATGAGCAGTTCTTC; cdr3_aa: CSASRLAGAVNEQFF
j_call: TRBJ2-1; v_call: TRBV12-3/TRBV12-4; clone_size: .; d_call: .; cdr3_nt: TGTGCCAGCAGCACCGGAGCGATGGCGGTCAGCTCCTACAATGAACAGTTCTTC; cdr3_aa: CASSTGAMAVSSYNEQFF
j_call: TRBJ1-1; v_call: TRBV30; clone_size: .; d_call: .; cdr3_nt: TGTGCCGGACTTCCGGGCTACACTGAAGCTTTCTTT; cdr3_aa: CAGLPGYTEAFF
j_call: TRBJ1-4; v_call: TRBV11-2; clone_size: many; d_call: .; cdr3_nt: TGTGCCAGCAGCGCCTATACAGGGCGGGGTGAAAAACTGTTTTTT; cdr3_aa: CASSAYTGRGEKLFF
j_call: TRBJ2-1; v_call: TRBV5-4; clone_size: .; d_call: TRBD1; cdr3_nt: TGTGCCAGCAGCGGTAAACAGGGGGCGCATGAGCAGTTCTTC; cdr3_aa: CASSGKQGAHEQFF
j_call: TRBJ2-7; v_call: TRBV12-3/TRBV12-4; clone_size: many; d_call: .; cdr3_nt: TGTGCCAGCAGTGGGGCTTACGAGCAGTACTTC; cdr3_aa: CASSGAYEQYF
j_call: TRBJ2-7; v_call: TRBV9; clone_size: many; d_call: .; cdr3_nt: TGTGCCAGCAGCGTCCGGGGTGGTTTCGACGAGCAGTACTTC; cdr3_aa: CASSVRGGFDEQYF
j_call: TRBJ1-5; v_call: TRBV28; clone_size: many; d_call: TRBD1; cdr3_nt: TGTGCCAGCAGGAGGACGGGACAGTCCAATCAGCCCCAGCATTTT; cdr3_aa: CASRRTGQSNQPQHF
j_call: TRBJ2-1; v_call: TRBV5-1; clone_size: .; d_call: .; cdr3_nt: TGCGCCAGCAGCCCACCGGGACTCCACGATACCAATGAGCAGTTCTTC; cdr3_aa: CASSPPGLHDTNEQFF
j_call: TRBJ2-3; v_call: TRBV20-1; clone_size: many; d_call: TRBD2; cdr3_nt: TGCAGTGCTTCCGAGACTAGCGGGAATACAGATACGCAGTATTTT; cdr3_aa: CSASETSGNTDTQYF
j_call: TRBJ2-1; v_call: TRBV9; clone_size: many; d_call: .; cdr3_nt: TGTGCCAGCAGCGCCCGAGGTGCCAAGGACAATGAGCAGTTCTTC; cdr3_aa: CASSARGAKDNEQFF
j_call: TRBJ2-2; v_call: TRBV5-5; clone_size: .; d_call: .; cdr3_nt: TGTGCCAGCAGCTTGGGTCGAAAGAGGACCGGGGAGCTGTTTTTT; cdr3_aa: CASSLGRKRTGELFF
j_call: TRBJ2-1; v_call: TRBV18; clone_size: .; d_call: .; cdr3_nt: TGTGCCAGCTCACCGAACTTCGACTCCTACAATGAGCAGTTCTTC; cdr3_aa: CASSPNFDSYNEQFF
j_call: TRBJ1-1; v_call: TRBV12-3/TRBV12-4; clone_size: many; d_call: TRBD1; cdr3_nt: TGTGCCAGCAGCGGGACGGGACAGCGAGATGAAGCTTTCTTT; cdr3_aa: CASSGTGQRDEAFF
j_call: TRBJ2-7; v_call: TRBV18; clone_size: .; d_call: TRBD1; cdr3_nt: TGTGCCAGCTCACCAAAGGGGACAGGGGGCGCGGGGGAGCAGTACTTC; cdr3_aa: CASSPKGTGGAGEQYF
j_call: TRBJ1-1; v_call: TRBV6-1; clone_size: .; d_call: .; cdr3_nt: TGTGCCAGCAGCTCCACAGAGTCTGAAGCTTTCTTT; cdr3_aa: CASSSTESEAFF
j_call: TRBJ2-7; v_call: TRBV20-1; clone_size: many; d_call: TRBD2; cdr3_nt: TGCAGTGCTAGGACCCCGACTAGCGGGAACCCCTACGAGCAGTACTTC; cdr3_aa: CSARTPTSGNPYEQYF
j_call: TRBJ2-7; v_call: TRBV18; clone_size: many; d_call: TRBD2; cdr3_nt: TGTGCCAGCTCAAGGACTAGCGGGCAGGGGGTCGAGCAGTACTTC; cdr3_aa: CASSRTSGQGVEQYF
j_call: TRBJ2-3; v_call: TRBV5-1; clone_size: many; d_call: TRBD2; cdr3_nt: TGCGCCAGCAGCTTGGGACTAGCGGGAGAGATCACAGATACGCAGTATTTT; cdr3_aa: CASSLGLAGEITDTQYF
j_call: TRBJ2-2; v_call: TRBV7-2; clone_size: .; d_call: .; cdr3_nt: TGTGCCAGCAGCTTACCTTTATGGGACACCGGGGAGCTGTTTTTT; cdr3_aa: CASSLPLWDTGELFF
j_call: TRBJ1-2; v_call: TRBV11-3; clone_size: many; d_call: .; cdr3_nt: TGTGCCAGCAGCTTAGATGCGGCTCCCTATGGCTACACCTTC; cdr3_aa: CASSLDAAPYGYTF
j_call: TRBJ2-7; v_call: TRBV6-1; clone_size: many; d_call: .; cdr3_nt: TGTGCCAGCAGGGGAACGGTCTACGAGCAGTACTTC; cdr3_aa: CASRGTVYEQYF
j_call: TRBJ1-2; v_call: TRBV20-1; clone_size: many; d_call: TRBD1; cdr3_nt: TGCAGTGCTAGAGATGGGACAGGCTCTAACTATGGCTACACCTTC; cdr3_aa: CSARDGTGSNYGYTF
j_call: TRBJ2-1; v_call: TRBV4-2; clone_size: many; d_call: TRBD2; cdr3_nt: TGTCCGACCGGGACTAGCGGGAGGTCCACCTACAATGAGCAGTTCTTC; cdr3_aa: CPTGTSGRSTYNEQFF
j_call: TRBJ2-7; v_call: TRBV12-3/TRBV12-4; clone_size: .; d_call: .; cdr3_nt: TGTGCCAGCAGTTTAGCACTAGAAGGCGAGCAGTACTTC; cdr3_aa: CASSLALEGEQYF
j_call: TRBJ1-1; v_call: TRBV6-1; clone_size: many; d_call: .; cdr3_nt: TGTGCCAGCAGCCCCAGGGCGAGAAAGAACACTGAAGCTTTCTTT; cdr3_aa: CASSPRARKNTEAFF
j_call: TRBJ2-3; v_call: TRBV12-3/TRBV12-4; clone_size: few; d_call: .; cdr3_nt: TGTGCCAGCAGTTCTGACAGTAGCGGCACAGATACGCAGTATTTT; cdr3_aa: CASSSDSSGTDTQYF
j_call: TRBJ1-3; v_call: TRBV5-1; clone_size: many; d_call: .; cdr3_nt: TGCGCCAGCAGCTTGGCTCTTCCAATCTCTGGAAACACCATATATTTT; cdr3_aa: CASSLALPISGNTIYF